This entry lists 17 T cell receptor beta chains sequenced from one sample in a study of T cell changes during pregnancy in multiple sclerosis. Repertoires were generated with immunoSEQ multiplex PCR, while TCRdb's copy carries only in-frame clones and drops some. The sample consists of 70,000 to 100,000 clones, 90% to 95% of them appearing once. The source was peripheral blood, collected in the first trimester of pregnancy. These receptors came from a female donor with multiple sclerosis, enrolled in a pregnancy study.

The chain links TRBV11-3 to TRBJ2-7; 9 nucleotides align to TRBD1. This CDR3 contains 14 residues. The germline gives CDR1 SGHNT, CDR2 YENEEA. V gave up 2 bases and J gave up 5 bases; unmatched junction bases: 4. CDR3 DNA: TGTGCCAGCAGCTTAACACAGGGGGCCCACGAGCAGTACTTC. It is translated as CASSLTQGAHEQYF.

The V gene is TRBV18, the J gene TRBJ2-7, with 10 bases that match TRBD1. V gave up 4 bases and J gave up 3 bases; unmatched junction bases: 0. The germline V gene has CDR1 KGHSH and CDR2 LQKENI. The CDR3 spans 13 residues. As DNA, the CDR3 is TGTGCCAGCTCACGGGACAGGGGCTACGAGCAGTACTTC. This codes for CASSRDRGYEQYF.

The genes are TRBV27 and TRBJ1-1; D not resolved. The V end was cut by 1 base, the J end by 1 base, with 4 bases between. The germline gives CDR1 MNHEY, CDR2 SMNVEV (reference sequence). This CDR3 contains 13 residues. CDR3 region: CASSLFGNTEAFF. CDR3 nucleotides: TGTGCCAGCAGTTTATTCGGGAACACTGAAGCTTTCTTT.

The genes are TRBV27 and TRBJ1-2; D might be TRBD1 (5 bases). Germline CDR1 MNHEY, CDR2 SMNVEV (reference sequence). The V and J ends lost 4 bases and 8 bases respectively, with 14 bases between them. The length of the CDR3 is 13 residues. The CDR3 DNA reads TGTGCCAGCAGTTCGGGGGTGGTGCGGGGCTACACCTTC. It encodes CASSSGVVRGYTF.

V is TRBV28 and J is TRBJ1-4; D ambiguous. V was shortened by 5 bases and J by 5 bases, with 15 bases between the two germline ends. CDR3 size: 15 residues. CDR1 and CDR2 (germline): MDHEN, SYDVKM. As DNA, the CDR3 is TGTGCCAGCAGTACCCCCCGACTCGCGAATGAAAAACTGTTTTTT. Amino acids: CASSTPRLANEKLFF.

This chain joins TRBV9 and TRBJ1-1; tentatively, D is TRBD1 (5 bases). CDR1 is SGDLS, CDR2 YYNGEE, per germline. Between the trimmed V and J ends, which lost 4 bases and 0 bases, there was a span of 16 bases. The length of the CDR3 is 16 residues. The DNA for the CDR3 is TGTGCCAGCAGCCCTGAAGTTGGGGCCATGAACACTGAAGCTTTCTTT. Translating gives CASSPEVGAMNTEAFF.

The chain uses TRBV10-3 and TRBJ2-7; the match to TRBD2 covers 8 bases. Unmatched junction bases numbered 2, after V lost 3 bases and J lost 7 bases. The CDR3 is made up of 12 amino acids. CDR1 and CDR2 (germline): ENHRY, SYGVKD. This chain's CDR3 is CAISDRGGEQYF. The CDR3 bases are TGTGCCATCAGTGATCGGGGGGGGGAGCAGTACTTC.

This chain connects TRBV7-3 to TRBJ2-2; D might be TRBD1 (6 bases). V dropped 5 bases and J dropped 1 base, with 11 bases sitting between them. Germline V gene lookup returns CDR1 SGHTA and CDR2 FQGTGA. This CDR3 is 15 amino acids long. The DNA for the CDR3 is TGTGCCAGCAGCGCGGACAGCTTGAACACCGGGGAGCTGTTTTTT. Its protein product is CASSADSLNTGELFF.

V gene TRBV2 combines with J gene TRBJ2-3, with 9 bases matching TRBD1. Germline V gives CDR1 SNHLY, CDR2 FYNNEI. CDR3 length: 14 amino acids. Unmatched junction bases numbered 4, after V lost 7 bases and J lost 2 bases. The CDR3 loop is CASKGQGYTDTQYF. The CDR3, as DNA: TGTGCCAGCAAGGGACAGGGATACACAGATACGCAGTATTTT.

This chain uses TRBV19 with TRBJ2-7, with D perhaps TRBD2 (6 bases). Between the trimmed V and J ends, which lost 5 bases and 6 bases, there was a span of 14 bases. The germline gives CDR1 LNHDA, CDR2 SQIVND (reference sequence). This CDR3 region has 13 residues. The CDR3 coding sequence is TGTGCCAGTAGTGTCGCTAGGGGAGGCGAGCAGTACTTC. Protein: CASSVARGGEQYF.

The V and J genes are TRBV7-8 and TRBJ2-7, with 7 bases lining up with TRBD1. CDR1 and CDR2 (germline): SGHVS, FQNEAQ. J lost 3 bases, V lost 4 bases, and 6 bases had no gene match. The CDR3 sequence is 14 residues long. In DNA form, the CDR3 reads TGTGCCAGCAGCTATCGACAGGGTTTCTACGAGCAGTACTTC. Translation: CASSYRQGFYEQYF.

About this clone: The germline gene is not matched at one end of the junction; a read error may be the cause. The V call is TRBV4-1, the J call TRBJ2-3; weak D call: TRBD2 (5 bases). In germline, CDR1 is MGHRA, CDR2 YSYEKL. This CDR3 has 16 amino acids. CDR3 amino acids: CAGSQDTADRTDTQYF. The CDR3 region has the DNA TGCGCCGGCAGCCAAGATACAGCGGACCGCACAGATACGCAGTATTTT.

The chain links TRBV4-3 to TRBJ2-3, with 10 bases aligning to TRBD2. Looked up from germline, CDR1 is LGHNA and CDR2 is YSLEER. V lost 1 base and J lost 3; bases outside the gene matches: 13. There are 19 residues in the CDR3. The CDR3 reads CASSQVLAGGLGATDTQYF. The CDR3 DNA reads as TGCGCCAGCAGCCAAGTATTAGCGGGGGGCCTCGGGGCAACAGATACGCAGTATTTT.

The chain recombines TRBV5-4 with TRBJ2-7; maybe TRBD1 (6 bases). CDR3 size: 17 residues. The V and J ends lost 0 bases and 2 bases respectively, with 18 bases between them. Per the germline V gene, CDR1 is SGHNT and CDR2 is YYREEE (reference sequence). The DNA of the CDR3 is TGTGCCAGCAGCTTGGGCGTTAGGACAGTTGGCCCCTACGAGCAGTACTTC. This sequence encodes CASSLGVRTVGPYEQYF.

V is TRBV5-1 and J is TRBJ1-3; the match to TRBD1 covers 7 bases. V gave up 4 bases and J gave up 0 bases; unmatched junction bases: 7. This CDR3 is built from 16 residues. Germline-derived CDR1 and CDR2 are SGHRS and YFSETQ. DNA of the CDR3: TGCGCCAGCAGCCCTCTGACAGGGAGCTCTGGAAACACCATATATTTT. It is translated as CASSPLTGSSGNTIYF.

This sequence joins TRBV2 and TRBJ2-7, with D perhaps matching TRBD1 (6 bases). Germline lookup yields CDR1 SNHLY and CDR2 FYNNEI. This CDR3 region has 14 residues. V lost 6 bases and J lost 0, with 12 bases in between. CDR3 sequence: CASSEQGSSYEQYF. CDR3 DNA sequence: TGTGCCAGCAGCGAGCAGGGGAGCTCCTACGAGCAGTACTTC.

V usage is TRBV7-8 and J usage is TRBJ2-7; 7 positions agree with TRBD2. Germline CDR1 reads SGHVS; CDR2 reads FQNEAQ. Trimming took 7 bases from V and 5 from J; bases not matched to a gene: 8. This CDR3 is built from 13 residues. The CDR3 protein is CASTSGTIHEQYF. In DNA, the CDR3 is TGTGCCAGCACCTCAGGGACTATACACGAGCAGTACTTC.